The clone carrying this T cell receptor (beta chain) was observed a handful of times. PCR was performed using 60 Vbeta and 13 Jbeta primers. Libraries were prepared by immunoSEQ multiplex PCR; TCRdb keeps only in-frame clonotypes and omits some of them. This sample has 110,000 to 150,000 clones, with around a tenth found just once. This entry belongs to a study of cytomegalovirus exposure and HLA in healthy donors. The source of this sequence is a male donor in good health and CMV-seronegative. The sequencing sample was made of PBMCs.

CDR3 in amino acids: CASSSQSNTEAFF. Written as DNA, the CDR3 is TGTGCCAGTAGTTCACAGTCGAACACTGAAGCTTTCTTT. This sequence joins TRBV19 and TRBJ1-1; no clear D gene. The CDR3 has 13 amino acids. CDR1 is LNHDA and CDR2 is SQIVND in the germline V gene (reference sequence). V lost 5 bases and J lost 1, with 8 bases in between.